The rows below give T cell receptor beta chains drawn from one sample of a study of blood T cell repertoires in COVID-19. Repertoires were generated with immunoSEQ multiplex PCR, while TCRdb's copy carries only in-frame clones and drops some. This sample has about 340,000 clones; around four fifths occur once, and the top ten carry around 3%. Sequenced input: peripheral blood. These receptors came from a man in his thirties or forties with active or convalescent COVID-19. The CDR3 runs from the conserved cysteine through the conserved F or W. Each record gives: clone size, D gene, J gene, V gene, CDR3 DNA, CDR3 protein. D genes are given only for firm matches. The size entry is marked missing in some rows and otherwise reads once, few, many or a size class.

abundance: NA
d_gene: NA
j_gene: TRBJ2-6
v_gene: TRBV19
CDR3nt: TGTGCCAGTAGTATTACCGGGATTCGTGGGGCCAACGTCCTGACTTTC
CDR3aa: CASSITGIRGANVLTF

abundance: NA
d_gene: TRBD1
j_gene: TRBJ2-5
v_gene: TRBV24-1
CDR3nt: TGTGCCACCAGTGGGGACAGCCTCCAAGAGACCCAGTACTTC
CDR3aa: CATSGDSLQETQYF

abundance: NA
d_gene: NA
j_gene: TRBJ1-4
v_gene: TRBV7-9
CDR3nt: TGTGCCAGCAGCTTAGGGAGGGCCCGGAGGGAAAAACTGTTTTTT
CDR3aa: CASSLGRARREKLFF

abundance: NA
d_gene: TRBD2
j_gene: TRBJ2-7
v_gene: TRBV6-2/TRBV6-3
CDR3nt: TGTGCCAGCAGTTACTCTACTACTAGCGGACTCTCCTACGAGCAGTACTTC
CDR3aa: CASSYSTTSGLSYEQYF

abundance: NA
d_gene: TRBD2
j_gene: TRBJ2-3
v_gene: TRBV7-9
CDR3nt: TGTGCCAGCAGCCCCAGAGCGGGGGGATATACGCAGTATTTT
CDR3aa: CASSPRAGGYTQYF

abundance: NA
d_gene: NA
j_gene: TRBJ1-1
v_gene: TRBV11-3
CDR3nt: TGTGCCAGCAGCTCCTTTGAGGGGAACACTGAAGCTTTCTTT
CDR3aa: CASSSFEGNTEAFF

abundance: NA
d_gene: NA
j_gene: TRBJ2-7
v_gene: TRBV3-1/TRBV3-2
CDR3nt: TGTGCCAGCAGCCTTCGCACGGGGGTACCCTACGAGCAGTACTTC
CDR3aa: CASSLRTGVPYEQYF

abundance: NA
d_gene: NA
j_gene: TRBJ1-3
v_gene: TRBV4-1
CDR3nt: TGCGCCAGCAGCCAAGCAAAAAGGGGTGCTGGAAACACCATATATTTT
CDR3aa: CASSQAKRGAGNTIYF

abundance: NA
d_gene: TRBD1
j_gene: TRBJ1-3
v_gene: TRBV7-2
CDR3nt: TGTGCCAGCAGGCTGGACAGGTTCTCTGGAAACACCATATATTTT
CDR3aa: CASRLDRFSGNTIYF

abundance: NA
d_gene: TRBD2
j_gene: TRBJ2-5
v_gene: TRBV3-1/TRBV3-2
CDR3nt: TGTGCCAGCAGCCCTTTAGCGGGAGATTGGGAGACCCAGTACTTC
CDR3aa: CASSPLAGDWETQYF

abundance: NA
d_gene: TRBD2
j_gene: TRBJ2-1
v_gene: TRBV6-5
CDR3nt: TGTGCCAGCACTGCCGGGACTAGCGGCTACAATGAGCAGTTCTTC
CDR3aa: CASTAGTSGYNEQFF

abundance: few
d_gene: NA
j_gene: TRBJ2-3
v_gene: TRBV7-2
CDR3nt: TGTGCCAGCAGCTGGCTGGGAGGCCGCGGAGATACGCAGTATTTT
CDR3aa: CASSWLGGRGDTQYF

abundance: NA
d_gene: NA
j_gene: TRBJ1-1
v_gene: TRBV18
CDR3nt: TGTGCCAGCTCACCGGGGCTAAACACTGAAGCTTTCTTT
CDR3aa: CASSPGLNTEAFF

abundance: NA
d_gene: NA
j_gene: TRBJ2-1
v_gene: TRBV7-6
CDR3nt: TGTGCCAGCAGCGAACTTAACCTAGGGGGAATGGGCAATGAGCAGTTCTTC
CDR3aa: CASSELNLGGMGNEQFF

abundance: NA
d_gene: NA
j_gene: TRBJ2-3
v_gene: TRBV28
CDR3nt: TGTGCCAGCATTAGGGCGGGTACAATTGATACGCAGTATTTT
CDR3aa: CASIRAGTIDTQYF

abundance: NA
d_gene: NA
j_gene: TRBJ2-5
v_gene: TRBV28
CDR3nt: TGTGCCAGCAGTTTAAGCACAATCCGGGACAAACAAGAGACCCAGTACTTC
CDR3aa: CASSLSTIRDKQETQYF

abundance: once
d_gene: TRBD1
j_gene: TRBJ2-5
v_gene: TRBV18
CDR3nt: TGTGCCAGCTCACCGACAGGGCTGGAGACCCAGTACTTC
CDR3aa: CASSPTGLETQYF

abundance: NA
d_gene: NA
j_gene: TRBJ1-1
v_gene: TRBV18
CDR3nt: TGTGCCAGCTCACCAAGCCCCAGCGGGGGTGAAGCTTTCTTT
CDR3aa: CASSPSPSGGEAFF

abundance: once
d_gene: TRBD2
j_gene: TRBJ2-2
v_gene: TRBV9
CDR3nt: TGTGCCAGCAGCCTAGCGGCTAGCGGGGGGTATGGGAGGACCGGGGAGCTGTTTTTT
CDR3aa: CASSLAASGGYGRTGELFF

abundance: NA
d_gene: NA
j_gene: TRBJ1-2
v_gene: TRBV11-3
CDR3nt: TGTGCCACCTCCGAAGGAGAGGGCAGGTCCGATAGAGGGTATGGCTACACCTTC
CDR3aa: CATSEGEGRSDRGYGYTF

abundance: NA
d_gene: NA
j_gene: TRBJ2-6
v_gene: TRBV11-2
CDR3nt: TGTGCCAGCACCCCTACCCCTGGGGCCAACGTCCTGACTTTC
CDR3aa: CASTPTPGANVLTF